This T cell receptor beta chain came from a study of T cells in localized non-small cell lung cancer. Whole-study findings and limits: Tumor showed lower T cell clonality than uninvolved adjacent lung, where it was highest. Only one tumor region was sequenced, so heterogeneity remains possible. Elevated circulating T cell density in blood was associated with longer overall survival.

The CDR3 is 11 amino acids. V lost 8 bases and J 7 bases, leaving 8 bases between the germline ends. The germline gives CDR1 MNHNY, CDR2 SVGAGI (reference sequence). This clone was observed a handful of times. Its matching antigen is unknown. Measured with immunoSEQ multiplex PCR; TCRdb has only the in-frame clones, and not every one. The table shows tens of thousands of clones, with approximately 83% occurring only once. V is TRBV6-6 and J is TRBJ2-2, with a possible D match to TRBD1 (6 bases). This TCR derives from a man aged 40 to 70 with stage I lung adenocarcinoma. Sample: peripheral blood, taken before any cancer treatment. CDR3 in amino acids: CASWTVGELFF. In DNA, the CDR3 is TGTGCCAGCTGGACAGTCGGGGAGCTGTTTTTT.